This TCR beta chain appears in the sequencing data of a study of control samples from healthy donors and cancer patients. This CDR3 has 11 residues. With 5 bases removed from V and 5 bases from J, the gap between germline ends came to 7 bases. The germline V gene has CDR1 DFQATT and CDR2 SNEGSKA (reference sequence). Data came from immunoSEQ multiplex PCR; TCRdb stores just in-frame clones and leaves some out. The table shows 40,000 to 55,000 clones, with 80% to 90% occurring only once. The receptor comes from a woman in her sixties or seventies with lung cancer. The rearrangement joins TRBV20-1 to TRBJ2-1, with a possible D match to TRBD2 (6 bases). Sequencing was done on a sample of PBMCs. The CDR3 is CSAPGDNEQFF. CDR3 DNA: TGCAGTGCTCCGGGGGACAATGAGCAGTTCTTC.